The clone carrying this T cell receptor beta chain was seen a single time. Its antigen is unidentified. This specimen belongs to a study of T cell repertoires in cytomegalovirus infection. Across the whole study: Carrying CMV and the relevant HLA type showed in public TCR beta signatures.

V was cut by 5 bases and J by 4 bases, with 17 bases left in between. Looked up from germline, CDR1 is LGHNA and CDR2 is YSLEER. CDR3 length: 15 amino acids. Study-wide findings and caveats: Ex vivo, HLA-C-restricted CMV-specific TCR beta clonotypes prevailed over the rest of the response. The study identified carriers of CMV plus the relevant HLA from cumulative public TCR beta family frequency.

TCRdb re-called the reads with MiXCR, one entry per CDR3 protein. The sample includes about 900,000 distinct CDR3 sequences, approximately 31% of them seen just once. The sample in question was cultured CD8+ T cells from PBMCs, obtained from culture after CMV antigen stimulation. The sequence was obtained from a human donor in good health (CMV status not recorded). Some clones in this sample may be carry-over from other donors' samples. The rearrangement joins TRBV4-3 to TRBJ1-2; D is unclear. The CDR3 bases are TGCGCCAGCAGCTCCTCCGGAGGGTGGGCCTATGGCTACACCTTC. Translated: CASSSSGGWAYGYTF.